This entry lists 10 T cell receptor beta chains sequenced from one sample in a study of blood T cell repertoires in COVID-19. Assay: immunoSEQ multiplex PCR; the TCRdb copy retains only in-frame clones and omits some. The table has some 200,000 clones, about four fifths seen once. The sample was peripheral blood. The receptor set was obtained from a middle-aged woman with COVID-19, enrolled during active disease.

This rearrangement joins TRBV2 to TRBJ2-3; 7 bases map to TRBD2. The ends lost 5 bases at V and 0 bases at J; junction bases unmatched: 5. Looked up from germline, CDR1 is SNHLY and CDR2 is FYNNEI. This CDR3 comprises 15 residues. The CDR3 DNA reads TGTGCCAGCAGTTTGCTAGCGGCTAGCACAGATACGCAGTATTTT. It specifies CASSLLAASTDTQYF.

This chain joins TRBV5-6 and TRBJ1-1; D unresolved. With 0 bases removed from V and 2 bases from J, the gap between germline ends came to 11 bases. Germline loops: CDR1 SGHDT, CDR2 YYEEEE. This CDR3 is built from 15 residues. DNA of the CDR3: TGTGCCAGCAGCTTGGCCGGGTGGACTAACACTGAAGCTTTCTTT. It yields the protein CASSLAGWTNTEAFF. Looking up the rest from reference TRBV5-6 and TRBJ1-1 gives the full variable domain: DAGVTQSPTHLIKTRGQQVTLRCSPKSGHDTVSWYQQALGQGPQFIFQYYEEEERQRGNFPDRFSGHQFPNYSSELNVNALLLGDSALYLCASSLAGWTNTEAFFGQGTRLTVV.

This clone was detected only a few times. The rearrangement joins TRBV9 to TRBJ2-5, with TRBD2 as a possible D gene (6 bases). CDR3 size: 16 residues. Trimming removed 3 bases from V and 3 bases from J, with 18 bases in between. Germline CDR1 reads SGDLS; CDR2 reads YYNGEE. The CDR3 protein is CASSATIAEGEETQYF. Written as DNA, the CDR3 is TGTGCCAGCAGCGCCACCATAGCGGAGGGTGAAGAGACCCAGTACTTC.

This chain links TRBV6-5 with TRBJ2-1; D unresolved. V was shortened by 10 bases and J by 8 bases, with 15 bases between the two germline ends. The CDR3 is 12 amino acids. The germline V gene encodes CDR1 MNHEY and CDR2 SVGAGI. The CDR3 sequence is CATHTGIDEQFF. The CDR3 DNA follows: TGTGCCACTCACACGGGTATAGATGAGCAGTTCTTC.

The chain has TRBV5-1 and TRBJ2-1; no reliable D call. V lost 1 base, J lost 8 bases, and 4 bases lay in between. Germline V lookup: CDR1 SGHRS, CDR2 YFSETQ. The CDR3 extends over 11 amino acids. The DNA of the CDR3 is TGCGCCAGCAGCTTGAGCTATGAGCAGTTCTTC. Its translation is CASSLSYEQFF.

The chain has TRBV4-1 and TRBJ2-5; possible D gene TRBD2, 7 bases. The CDR3 consists of 16 residues. Between the trimmed V and J ends, which lost 4 bases and 2 bases, there was a span of 17 bases. Germline V gives CDR1 MGHRA, CDR2 YSYEKL. CDR3 in amino acids: CASSPLGGGGQETQYF. In DNA, the CDR3 is TGCGCCAGCAGCCCCTTGGGAGGGGGGGGGCAAGAGACCCAGTACTTC.

Only a few counts were recorded for this clone. V gene TRBV4-2 combines with J gene TRBJ2-7; 7 positions agree with TRBD2. Trimming removed 4 bases from V and 2 bases from J; junction bases left unmatched: 5. This CDR3 has 14 amino acids. Per germline, CDR1 LGHNA and CDR2 YNFKEQ. CDR3 sequence: CASSPQAGPYEQYF. CDR3 DNA sequence: TGTGCCAGCAGCCCCCAAGCGGGACCCTACGAGCAGTACTTC.

As DNA, the CDR3 is TGTGCCAGCAGCCCCAAGGGGGCCGGCAATCAGCCCCAGCATTTT. It encodes CASSPKGAGNQPQHF. The rearrangement joins TRBV7-2 to TRBJ1-5, with 7 bases identical to TRBD1. Trimming at V came to 5 bases and at J to 2 bases, leaving 6 bases not matched to a gene. CDR1 is SGHTA and CDR2 is FQGNSA in the germline V gene. The CDR3 length is 15 residues.

This rearrangement joins TRBV19 to TRBJ2-7; D uncertain. V was pared by 8 bases and J by 1 base, with 12 bases between. The CDR3 is 13 amino acids. CDR1 and CDR2 from the germline V gene are LNHDA and SQIVND (reference sequence). The CDR3 sequence: CASGFGRSYEQYF. DNA for the CDR3: TGTGCCAGTGGGTTCGGCAGGTCCTACGAGCAGTACTTC.

The chain employs TRBV5-1 and TRBJ2-7; weak D call: TRBD2 (8 bases). Trimming took 4 bases from V and 7 from J, leaving 18 bases between them. Germline CDR1 is SGHRS and CDR2 is YFSETQ. This CDR3 has 14 amino acids. The CDR3, as DNA: TGCGCCAGCAGCCCGGGAGGGGGCAGGATGGAGCAGTACTTC. Its protein product is CASSPGGGRMEQYF.